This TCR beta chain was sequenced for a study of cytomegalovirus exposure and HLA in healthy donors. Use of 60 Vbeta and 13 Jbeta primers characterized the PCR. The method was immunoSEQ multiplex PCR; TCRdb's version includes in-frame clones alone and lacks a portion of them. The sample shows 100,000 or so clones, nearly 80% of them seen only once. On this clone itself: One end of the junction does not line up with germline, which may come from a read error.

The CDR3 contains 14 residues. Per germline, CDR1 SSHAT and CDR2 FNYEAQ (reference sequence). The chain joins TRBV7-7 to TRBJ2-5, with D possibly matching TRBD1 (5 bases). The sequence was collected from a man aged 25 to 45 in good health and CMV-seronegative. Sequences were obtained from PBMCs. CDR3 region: CASSPTERQETQYF. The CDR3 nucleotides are TGTGCTAGCAGCCCGACAGAGAGACAAGAGACCCAGTACTTC.